These 16 T cell receptor beta chains were sequenced from one sample in a study of T cells in Graves' hyperthyroidism and ophthalmopathy. Amplification of TCR beta CDR3 regions was performed using RNA transcripts as template. The primer set for the first-round RT-PCR of the TCR CDR3 was HTBI. Via MiXCR, TCRdb re-called the multiplex PCR reads, giving one row per CDR3 protein. The sample shows around 420,000 distinct CDR3 sequences, 15% to 18% of them seen only once. The sample was blood. All receptors derive from a woman younger than 30 with Graves' hyperthyroidism.

Comments on this clonotype: It may be a read error: a sequence one base away is much more abundant. The chain is built from TRBV19 and TRBJ1-2, with D tentatively TRBD1 (5 bases). The CDR3 is 13 residues long. Trimming removed 6 bases from V and 8 bases from J, with 16 bases in between. From germline, CDR1 is LNHDA and CDR2 SQIVND (reference sequence). The CDR3 DNA reads as TGTGCCAGTAGAAGGAGTCCCAGGGTAGGCTACACCTTC. Translation: CASRRSPRVGYTF.

This clonotype was recorded at least ten times. This rearrangement joins TRBV10-2 to TRBJ1-1, with D possibly matching TRBD1 (5 bases). The CDR3 totals 15 residues. Trimming stripped 0 bases from V and 0 bases from J, with 8 bases between. The germline V gene has CDR1 WSHSY and CDR2 SAAADI. The CDR3 here is CASSESRGLNTEAFF. The CDR3 DNA is TGCGCCAGCAGTGAGTCGAGGGGCCTGAACACTGAAGCTTTCTTT.

In this sample, this clonotype turned up many times. The V call is TRBV28, the J call TRBJ1-5; D is unclear. The germline V gene encodes CDR1 MDHEN and CDR2 SYDVKM. The CDR3 sequence is 14 residues long. Trimming shortened V by 1 base and J by 9 bases, and 13 bases separated the two germline ends. The chain's CDR3 is CASSLSSRLLPQHF. The CDR3 DNA follows: TGTGCCAGCAGTTTATCGTCCCGCCTGTTGCCCCAGCATTTT.

J is TRBJ2-2 and V is TRBV2; 11 bases are shared with TRBD1. This CDR3 spans 16 amino acids. CDR1 is SNHLY and CDR2 is FYNNEI in the germline V gene. With V trimmed by 6 bases and J by 6 bases, 9 bases remained unmatched. This CDR3 reads CASRGWTGGASGELFF. CDR3 nucleotides: TGTGCCAGCAGGGGTTGGACAGGGGGCGCCTCCGGGGAGCTGTTTTTT.

The chain employs TRBV27 and TRBJ1-6, with D perhaps matching TRBD1 (5 bases). V gave up 5 bases and J gave up 14 bases, with 13 bases separating them. The germline gives CDR1 MNHEY, CDR2 SMNVEV (reference sequence). The CDR3 runs 12 residues. The CDR3 bases are TGTGCCAGCAGTCCCGGGACGAGGACCCTCCACTTT. It specifies CASSPGTRTLHF.

This clonotype occurred many times. V and J are TRBV20-1 and TRBJ2-2; 11 bases agree with TRBD2. The CDR3 covers 17 residues. The V gene's germline CDR1 is DFQATT and CDR2 SNEGSKA (reference sequence). Unmatched junction bases numbered 5, after V lost 1 base and J lost 1 base. The CDR3 nucleotides read TGCAGTGCTAGAGGACTAGCGGGGCTTGGGAACACCGGGGAGCTGTTTTTT. Translation gives CSARGLAGLGNTGELFF.

Many counts were recorded for this clonotype. The genes are TRBV7-2 and TRBJ2-1; 7 bases fit TRBD2. The CDR3 consists of 14 residues. Germline CDR1 reads SGHTA; CDR2 reads FQGNSA. V lost 4 bases, J lost 9 bases, and 9 bases stayed unmatched. This chain's CDR3 is CASSSHPGLTEQFF. CDR3 bases: TGTGCCAGCAGCTCACATCCGGGACTAACTGAGCAGTTCTTC.

This sequence joins TRBV9 and TRBJ2-2; no clear D gene. With 0 bases removed from V and 6 bases from J, the gap between germline ends came to 6 bases. The CDR3 covers 13 residues. Germline V CDR1 and CDR2: SGDLS, YYNGEE. In nucleotides, the CDR3 is TGTGCCAGCAGCGTAGATATGGCCGGGGAGCTGTTTTTT. This sequence encodes CASSVDMAGELFF.

This clonotype was recorded at least ten times. V is TRBV5-6 and J is TRBJ1-1; tentative D call: TRBD1 (5 bases). The CDR3 is 11 amino acids. CDR1 and CDR2 (germline): SGHDT, YYEEEE. V was pared by 3 bases and J by 8 bases, with 8 bases between. The CDR3, as DNA: TGTGCCAGCAGCTGGGGACGGGAAGCTTTCTTT. It yields the protein CASSWGREAFF.

This rearrangement joins TRBV5-8 to TRBJ2-5, with D perhaps TRBD2 (6 bases). This CDR3 spans 14 amino acids. Trimming stripped 7 bases from V and 2 bases from J, with 15 bases between. CDR1 is SGHTS, CDR2 YDEGEE, per germline. The CDR3 sequence is CASAAGLKQETQYF. The CDR3, as DNA: TGTGCCAGCGCCGCCGGACTAAAACAAGAGACCCAGTACTTC.

There are many counts of this clonotype. The chain employs TRBV15 and TRBJ1-1; the D is unclear. CDR1 LNHNV and CDR2 YYDKDF come from the germline V gene (reference sequence). The CDR3 is 14 residues long. Trimming shortened V by 0 bases and J by 6 bases, and 11 bases separated the two germline ends. DNA of the CDR3: TGTGCCACCAGCAGAGATAGACTGGTAGCTGAAGCTTTCTTT. It translates to CATSRDRLVAEAFF.

This clonotype has at least ten counts. This chain links TRBV7-9 with TRBJ1-4; 8 bases line up with TRBD1. CDR3 length: 14 amino acids. The ends lost 5 bases at V and 8 bases at J; junction bases unmatched: 7. Germline values: CDR1 SEHNR, CDR2 FQNEAQ (reference sequence). Here the CDR3 reads CASSLDREGEKLFF. The CDR3 DNA sequence: TGTGCCAGCAGCCTGGACAGGGAAGGCGAAAAACTGTTTTTT.

This sequence joins TRBV15 and TRBJ2-7, with D possibly TRBD2 on 5 matching bases. V gave up 5 bases and J gave up 4 bases, with 9 bases separating them. The CDR3 spans 12 residues. Germline V gene sequence: CDR1 LNHNV, CDR2 YYDKDF (reference sequence). The CDR3 region has the DNA TGTGCCACCAGCCGTGGCGGGTACGAGCAGTACTTC. It translates to CATSRGGYEQYF.

CDR3 nucleotide sequence: TGCAGTGCTAGGGCCTTGCTTAGCAATCAGCCCCAGCATTTT. Amino acids: CSARALLSNQPQHF. This sequence joins TRBV20-1 and TRBJ1-5, with unresolved D. V lost 3 bases, J lost 0 bases, and 9 bases lay in between. The CDR3 has 14 residues. In germline, CDR1 is DFQATT, CDR2 SNEGSKA (reference sequence).

This clonotype was detected ten times or more. V is TRBV2 and J is TRBJ2-1; possibly TRBD2 for D (5 bases). The CDR3 is 14 residues long. V dropped 8 bases and J dropped 0 bases, with 11 bases sitting between them. Germline V lookup: CDR1 SNHLY, CDR2 FYNNEI. CDR3 nucleotides: TGTGCCAGCGGCGGCGGGTCCTCCTACAATGAGCAGTTCTTC. Protein product: CASGGGSSYNEQFF.

This clonotype was counted ten times or more. The chain combines TRBV5-5 with TRBJ2-4; 9 nucleotides agree with TRBD2. Germline V gene data show CDR1 as SGHKS and CDR2 as YYEKEE (reference sequence). The V gene end was trimmed by 1 base and the J gene end by 0 bases; junction bases not matched to a gene: 2. The CDR3 runs 16 residues. The CDR3 is CASSLPSGVAKNIQYF. For the CDR3, the DNA is TGTGCCAGCAGCTTGCCTAGCGGGGTAGCCAAAAACATTCAGTACTTC.